What follows are 27 T cell receptor beta chains derived from one specimen sequenced in a study of T cells in Graves' hyperthyroidism and ophthalmopathy. TCR beta CDR3 regions were amplified from RNA transcripts. An initial round of RT-PCR targeting the TCR CDR3 relied on the HTBI primer set. TCRdb recomputed calls from the multiplex PCR reads with MiXCR, one row per CDR3 protein. The data contain about 510,000 distinct CDR3 sequences, approximately 15% of them seen just once; the ten biggest clones take up about 15%. Sample: blood. Receptors originate from a woman aged 40 to 55 with Graves' hyperthyroidism.

This clonotype was seen ten or more times. The J gene is TRBJ2-3, the V gene TRBV30, with a possible D match to TRBD1 (7 bases). This CDR3 comprises 15 residues. The germline V gene encodes CDR1 GTSNPN and CDR2 SVGIG (reference sequence). Trimming left V 1 base short and J 6 bases short, with 17 bases between. CDR3 nucleotides: TGTGCCTGGAGTGCCACAGGGGCAGGGGGGGATACGCAGTATTTT. This codes for CAWSATGAGGDTQYF.

This clonotype was detected many times. V usage is TRBV28 and J usage is TRBJ2-3; 11 nucleotides agree with TRBD2. This CDR3 has 18 amino acids. CDR1 is MDHEN, CDR2 SYDVKM, per germline. J gave up 2 bases and V 6 bases, and 13 bases lay outside the gene matches. The chain's CDR3 is CASSPYLAGGWDTDTQYF. The CDR3 DNA sequence: TGTGCCAGCAGCCCCTATCTAGCGGGAGGTTGGGACACAGATACGCAGTATTTT.

Notes on this clonotype: A much larger clone differs from this one at a single base, so this may be a read error. This chain uses TRBV10-3 with TRBJ2-7, with D possibly TRBD1 on 5 matching bases. Germline loops: CDR1 ENHRY, CDR2 SYGVKD. Trimming pared 0 bases from V and 1 base from J, leaving 13 bases between. The CDR3 consists of 16 residues. The CDR3 protein is CAISESAGFASYEQYF. In nucleotides, the CDR3 is TGTGCCATCAGTGAGTCAGCAGGGTTCGCGTCCTACGAGCAGTACTTC.

This clonotype was seen at least ten times. In DNA, the CDR3 is TGTGCCAGTAGTATACAGTTCCTAGCGGGAGGACTAAGCTCCTACAATGAGCAGTTCTTC. This sequence encodes CASSIQFLAGGLSSYNEQFF. The V and J genes are TRBV19 and TRBJ2-1; 11 positions agree with TRBD2. J was trimmed by 0 bases and V by 2 bases; bases with no gene match: 12. Germline V gene lookup returns CDR1 LNHDA and CDR2 SQIVND (reference sequence). This CDR3 is 20 amino acids long.

The V gene is TRBV5-4, the J gene TRBJ2-5; the match to TRBD1 covers 7 bases. CDR1 and CDR2 (germline): SGHNT, YYREEE (reference sequence). J gave up 1 base and V 4 bases, and 4 bases lay outside the gene matches. CDR3 length: 14 amino acids. The CDR3 loop reads CASSRQGIQETQYF. Written as DNA, the CDR3 is TGTGCCAGCAGCCGACAGGGTATCCAAGAGACCCAGTACTTC.

With respect to this clonotype: The junction differs from germline at one of its ends, possibly a read error. V usage is TRBV18 and J usage is TRBJ1-5; TRBD1 matches 8 bases. CDR1 is KGHSH, CDR2 LQKENI, per germline. The CDR3 runs to 15 residues. In nucleotides, the CDR3 is TGTGCCAACTCACCGGACAGGGCGAGTAAGCAGCCCCAGCATTTT. Amino acid sequence: CANSPDRASKQPQHF.

This clonotype showed up many times. The genes are TRBV28 and TRBJ2-7, with 9 bases aligning to TRBD1. Germline assignment: CDR1 MDHEN and CDR2 SYDVKM. The CDR3 sequence is 14 residues long. V was pared by 5 bases and J by 9 bases, with 11 bases of the junction left unmatched. This CDR3 is CASSKPGQGGGQYF. Written as DNA, the CDR3 is TGTGCCAGCAGTAAGCCGGGACAGGGAGGTGGGCAGTACTTC.

This clonotype appeared many times. The chain is built from TRBV28 and TRBJ2-1, with D maybe TRBD1 (5 bases). Germline lookup yields CDR1 MDHEN and CDR2 SYDVKM. Trimming removed 5 bases from V and 3 bases from J, with 14 bases in between. CDR3 size: 15 residues. This CDR3 is CASSPPDTVYNEQFF. CDR3 nucleotides: TGTGCCAGCAGTCCGCCGGACACAGTCTACAATGAGCAGTTCTTC.

The sample holds many counts of this clonotype. This chain joins TRBV28 and TRBJ2-5; 8 nucleotides match TRBD2. J gave up 0 bases and V 6 bases, and 6 bases lay outside the gene matches. The germline gives CDR1 MDHEN, CDR2 SYDVKM. The CDR3 consists of 15 residues. The CDR3 DNA is TGTGCCAGCAGCTCGACTAGCGAGTACCAAGAGACCCAGTACTTC. Its translation is CASSSTSEYQETQYF.

This clonotype appeared many times. The chain joins TRBV20-1 to TRBJ1-1; 7 bases match TRBD1. Germline trimming cut 4 bases from V and 1 base from J; bases unmatched to any gene: 12. This CDR3 comprises 16 residues. Germline V lookup: CDR1 DFQATT, CDR2 SNEGSKA (reference sequence). The CDR3 DNA reads as TGCAGTGCTACACCGAGGGACAGAAAAAGGAACACTGAAGCTTTCTTT. Residues: CSATPRDRKRNTEAFF.

The J gene is TRBJ2-7, the V gene TRBV28; TRBD1 or TRBD2 may be the D gene (5 bases each). The germline V and J ends were trimmed by 6 bases and 1 base, with 13 bases remaining between them. Germline V gives CDR1 MDHEN, CDR2 SYDVKM. The CDR3 extends over 14 amino acids. CDR3 region: CASRDGTASYEQYF. DNA for the CDR3: TGTGCCAGCAGGGACGGGACGGCGTCCTACGAGCAGTACTTC.

This clonotype was seen at least ten times. The chain has TRBV30 and TRBJ2-5; no clear D. Between the trimmed V and J ends, which lost 4 bases and 3 bases, there was a span of 9 bases. In germline, CDR1 is GTSNPN, CDR2 SVGIG (reference sequence). The CDR3 covers 12 residues. The CDR3 is CAWTGGKETQYF. DNA for the CDR3: TGTGCCTGGACTGGTGGGAAAGAGACCCAGTACTTC.

Remarks on this clonotype: A much larger clone sits a single nucleotide away, making a read error possible. The V and J genes are TRBV7-7 and TRBJ2-5; 9 nucleotides match TRBD1. The end of the DNA aligns better with TRBJ2-1, so the J call may be wrong. The V gene's germline CDR1 is SSHAT and CDR2 FNYEAQ (reference sequence). This CDR3 has 15 residues. CDR3 amino acids: CASQAGQGRQETQFF. The CDR3 nucleotides read TGTGCTAGCCAAGCCGGACAGGGGAGACAAGAGACCCAGTTCTTC.

This clonotype showed up many times. The V and J genes are TRBV5-1 and TRBJ2-7; the match to TRBD2 covers 8 bases. Germline V gene sequence: CDR1 SGHRS, CDR2 YFSETQ. The CDR3 runs to 14 residues. V shed 0 bases and J 4 bases; nucleotides not matched to a gene: 3. The CDR3, as DNA: TGCGCCAGCAGCTTGGAATTAGCGGGATACGAGCAGTACTTC. As protein: CASSLELAGYEQYF.

This clonotype was observed at least ten times. V and J are TRBV5-1 and TRBJ2-5; no reliable D call. The CDR3 has 16 residues. V dropped 4 bases and J dropped 3 bases, with 19 bases sitting between them. CDR1 is SGHRS, CDR2 YFSETQ, per germline. The CDR3 spells CASSTNRPTIEETQYF. CDR3 in DNA: TGCGCCAGCAGCACGAACCGTCCGACCATAGAAGAGACCCAGTACTTC.

This clonotype was counted at least ten times. The chain couples TRBV28 to TRBJ2-7; weak D call: TRBD2 (5 bases). This CDR3 region has 12 residues. CDR1 is MDHEN, CDR2 SYDVKM, per germline. With 6 bases removed from V and 3 bases from J, the gap between germline ends came to 9 bases. The chain's CDR3 is CASSTRGYEQYF. In DNA form, the CDR3 reads TGTGCCAGCAGCACTCGGGGCTACGAGCAGTACTTC.

This clonotype has at least ten counts. This rearrangement joins TRBV28 to TRBJ1-2; 7 nucleotides align to TRBD1. Losses at the gene ends were 4 bases for V and 5 bases for J; bases not matched to a gene: 16. Germline lookup yields CDR1 MDHEN and CDR2 SYDVKM. This CDR3 is 17 amino acids long. CDR3 in amino acids: CASSSPSTVQGRYGYTF. The CDR3 DNA follows: TGTGCCAGCAGTTCCCCTTCCACCGTACAGGGGCGATATGGCTACACCTTC.

There are a few counts of this clonotype. This sequence joins TRBV10-3 and TRBJ2-2; maybe TRBD1 (6 bases). Trimming cost V 11 bases and J 7 bases, with 23 bases left between them. This CDR3 has 15 residues. Germline CDR1 and CDR2: ENHRY and SYGVKD. CDR3 region: CASSLAPQGNGELFF. The CDR3 nucleotides read TGTGCCTCCTCCCTGGCACCGCAGGGGAACGGGGAGCTGTTTTTT.

J is TRBJ2-7 and V is TRBV29-1; a possible D gene is TRBD2 (6 bases). The CDR3 has 12 amino acids. Germline V CDR1 and CDR2: SQVTM, ANQGSEA. Trimming took 6 bases from V and 2 from J, leaving 11 bases between them. The CDR3 spells CSVGLSAYEQYF. CDR3 DNA sequence: TGCAGCGTGGGACTTTCAGCCTACGAGCAGTACTTC.

For this clonotype: An end of the junction does not agree with germline; a read error may underlie this. The rearrangement links TRBV24-1 to TRBJ2-3; no firm D call. The CDR3 has 14 amino acids. CDR1 is KGHDR, CDR2 SFDVKD, per germline. CDR3 sequence reads: CATSDPLGTDTQCF. CDR3 nucleotides: TGTGCCACCAGTGACCCCTTAGGCACAGATACGCAGTGTTTT.

As for this clonotype: One base away lies a much larger clone, so this may be a sequencing read error. The V gene is TRBV30, the J gene TRBJ1-2; D gene uncertain. V lost 4 bases to trimming and J lost 6 bases, with 15 bases between them. The length of the CDR3 is 13 residues. The germline gives CDR1 GTSNPN, CDR2 SVGIG (reference sequence). The CDR3 nucleotides read TGTGCCTGGACTGCCCAGAACCTCCATGGCTACACCTTC. Translating gives CAWTAQNLHGYTF.

With respect to this clonotype: The junction departs from the called germline gene at one end, perhaps through a read error. The chain employs TRBV7-3 and TRBJ1-1; D perhaps matches TRBD1 (6 bases). CDR1 SGHTA and CDR2 FQGTGA come from the germline V gene. The CDR3 is 13 residues long. CDR3 DNA sequence: TGTGCCGGCAGCTTGGGGGCGGGGACTGAAGCTTTCTTT. Protein: CAGSLGAGTEAFF.

This clonotype was counted between two and nine times. This chain connects TRBV5-8 to TRBJ2-5, with D maybe TRBD2 (7 bases). V lost 3 bases to trimming and J lost 5 bases, with 17 bases between them. The CDR3 sequence is 15 residues long. The germline CDR1 and CDR2 sequences are SGHTS and YDEGEE. The CDR3 DNA sequence: TGTGCCAGCAGCTCTAGGGGGGGGACTCGCGAGACCCAGTACTTC. It codes for CASSSRGGTRETQYF.

This clonotype was counted a few times. This chain uses TRBV5-4 with TRBJ2-3; D remains unclear. This CDR3 region has 14 residues. Germline CDR1 reads SGHNT; CDR2 reads YYREEE (reference sequence). The germline V and J ends were trimmed by 0 bases and 3 bases, with 8 bases remaining between them. CDR3 region: CASSLVWDTDTQYF. Written as DNA, the CDR3 is TGTGCCAGCAGCTTGGTGTGGGATACAGATACGCAGTATTTT.

At least ten counts were recorded for this clonotype. V and J are TRBV7-3 and TRBJ2-3; unclear D gene. CDR1 SGHTA and CDR2 FQGTGA come from the germline V gene. The V and J ends lost 9 bases and 2 bases respectively, with 9 bases between them. This CDR3 contains 12 residues. The CDR3 sequence is CARAEYTDTQYF. The CDR3 DNA follows: TGTGCCAGGGCGGAGTACACAGATACGCAGTATTTT.

This clonotype was counted a few times. Possible read error: a much larger clone is one base away. The CDR3 sequence is CASSLGLTEGLEQFF. For the CDR3, the DNA is TGCGCCAGCAGCTTGGGGCTAACCGAGGGTCTCGAGCAGTTCTTC. This chain links TRBV5-1 with TRBJ2-1, with D possibly being TRBD2 (5 bases). The CDR3 runs 15 residues. V was shortened by 0 bases and J by 10 bases, with 17 bases between the two germline ends. Germline-derived CDR1 and CDR2 are SGHRS and YFSETQ.

This clonotype has more than one count but fewer than ten. The gene calls are TRBV4-1 and TRBJ2-7; 11 positions agree with TRBD1. J gave up 2 bases and V 0 bases, and 3 bases lay outside the gene matches. Germline values: CDR1 MGHRA, CDR2 YSYEKL. This CDR3 spans 16 amino acids. The CDR3 here is CASSQEGQGVAYEQYF. CDR3 DNA sequence: TGCGCCAGCAGCCAAGAGGGACAGGGGGTAGCCTACGAGCAGTACTTC.